These 25 T cell receptor beta chains were all obtained from the same sample, sequenced in a study of blood T cell repertoires in COVID-19. Libraries were prepared by immunoSEQ multiplex PCR; TCRdb keeps only in-frame clonotypes and omits some of them. The table includes more than 200,000 clones, roughly 83% detected once. The sample was peripheral blood. The receptors stem from a man in his forties with acute or convalescent COVID-19.

The chain carries TRBV7-3 and TRBJ1-4; D is unresolved. The germline CDR1 and CDR2 sequences are SGHTA and FQGTGA. V gave up 5 bases and J gave up 0 bases, with 7 bases separating them. The CDR3 covers 14 residues. CDR3 bases: TGTGCCAGCAGCATGGAGGCAACTAATGAAAAACTGTTTTTT. It codes for CASSMEATNEKLFF.

The chain has TRBV29-1 and TRBJ1-1; D perhaps matches TRBD1 (6 bases). The CDR3 length is 14 residues. Germline CDR1 reads SQVTM; CDR2 reads ANQGSEA. Trimming removed 6 bases from V and 1 base from J, with 15 bases in between. Written as DNA, the CDR3 is TGCAGCGTGGGGGAGGGGGACACGAACACTGAAGCTTTCTTT. It yields the protein CSVGEGDTNTEAFF.

The chain links TRBV6-2 or TRBV6-3 to TRBJ1-5; no firm D call. The CDR3 has 14 amino acids. Germline values: CDR1 MNHEY, CDR2 SVGEGT. Trimming stripped 4 bases from V and 4 bases from J, with 11 bases between. The CDR3 nucleotides are TGTGCCAGCAGTTCCAGGACTGAAAATCAGCCCCAGCATTTT. Protein: CASSSRTENQPQHF.

The V and J genes are TRBV18 and TRBJ2-7, with a tentative D call TRBD1 (5 bases). Trimming took 0 bases from V and 7 from J, leaving 10 bases between them. This CDR3 is 13 amino acids long. Germline CDR1 KGHSH, CDR2 LQKENI. CDR3 sequence reads: CASSPPPGWEQYF. The CDR3 nucleotides read TGTGCCAGCTCACCACCGCCAGGGTGGGAGCAGTACTTC.

The chain couples TRBV6-2 or TRBV6-3 to TRBJ1-6, with D hard to call. Germline V gene sequence: CDR1 MNHEY, CDR2 SVGEGT. The CDR3 is 15 amino acids. V lost 2 bases and J 3 bases, leaving 8 bases between the germline ends. The CDR3 loop is CASSYAQDYNSPLHF. In DNA, the CDR3 is TGTGCCAGCAGTTACGCCCAGGACTATAATTCACCCCTCCACTTT.

The chain carries TRBV2 and TRBJ2-4, with no clear D. Germline CDR1 SNHLY, CDR2 FYNNEI. V lost 2 bases and J 0 bases, leaving 8 bases between the germline ends. This CDR3 has 15 amino acids. The CDR3 DNA follows: TGTGCCAGCAGTGAAAACAGTATAGCCAAAAACATTCAGTACTTC. It translates to CASSENSIAKNIQYF.

This clone was found a few times. The V gene is TRBV4-3, the J gene TRBJ1-2; TRBD1 agrees at 8 bases. V was clipped by 2 bases and J by 7 bases; unmatched bases: 6. Germline CDR1 and CDR2: LGHNA and YSLEER. The CDR3 extends over 14 amino acids. DNA for the CDR3: TGCGCCAGCAGCCAACAGGGGGCAAGGGCTGGCTACACCTTC. This gives the protein CASSQQGARAGYTF.

The chain links TRBV7-7 to TRBJ2-3, with D perhaps TRBD1 (6 bases). With 5 bases removed from V and 1 base from J, the gap between germline ends came to 13 bases. The CDR3 loop spans 15 amino acids. CDR1 SSHAT and CDR2 FNYEAQ come from the germline V gene (reference sequence). This CDR3 is CASSPGTLRTDTQYF. Here the CDR3 DNA reads TGTGCCAGCAGCCCCGGGACACTTCGCACAGATACGCAGTATTTT.

The table lists this clone with a count of one. J is TRBJ2-3 and V is TRBV9, with unresolved D. The V end lost 0 bases, the J end lost 2 bases, and 7 bases lay between the germline ends. This CDR3 is 14 amino acids long. From germline, CDR1 is SGDLS and CDR2 YYNGEE. The CDR3 region is CASSVDTATDTQYF. The CDR3 nucleotides read TGTGCCAGCAGCGTAGATACTGCCACAGATACGCAGTATTTT.

This clone was observed a handful of times. The V and J genes are TRBV7-9 and TRBJ1-5; D uncertain. Germline CDR1 reads SEHNR; CDR2 reads FQNEAQ (reference sequence). This CDR3 has 15 amino acids. The V gene lost 1 base and the J gene lost 9 bases, with 16 bases spanning the gap. DNA for the CDR3: TGTGCCAGCAGCTTAGGAACAGATCCCAAGTGGCCCCAGCATTTT. Protein product: CASSLGTDPKWPQHF.

The chain is built from TRBV19 and TRBJ2-3; 10 bases map to TRBD2. V gave up 3 bases and J gave up 5 bases; unmatched junction bases: 14. The CDR3 extends over 18 amino acids. CDR1 is LNHDA and CDR2 is SQIVND in the germline V gene (reference sequence). CDR3 amino acids: CASSIQTTSAGGRDTQYF. DNA for the CDR3: TGTGCCAGTAGTATCCAAACGACTTCAGCGGGAGGGCGAGATACGCAGTATTTT.

The genes are TRBV7-3 and TRBJ1-1; D not resolved. The CDR3 has 13 amino acids. V lost 4 bases, J lost 1 base, and 7 bases lay in between. Germline CDR1 SGHTA, CDR2 FQGTGA. The CDR3 sequence: CASSSYGNTEAFF. The CDR3, as DNA: TGTGCCAGCAGCTCCTACGGGAACACTGAAGCTTTCTTT.

The genes are TRBV29-1 and TRBJ1-1; no reliable D call. V was trimmed by 5 bases and J by 1 base, leaving 5 bases between them. Germline V gene data show CDR1 as SQVTM and CDR2 as ANQGSEA. The CDR3 contains 11 residues. CDR3 nucleotides: TGCAGCGTTACAGAGAACACTGAAGCTTTCTTT. Residues: CSVTENTEAFF.

This clone has a single count. For the CDR3, the DNA is TGTGCCAGCAGCCGGTTAATCCCTAGCGGGTTTGCGAGCTCCTACAATGAGCAGTTCTTC. Protein: CASSRLIPSGFASSYNEQFF. The chain combines TRBV6-2 or TRBV6-3 with TRBJ2-1; 8 nucleotides match TRBD2. With 6 bases clipped from V and 0 bases from J, the junction kept 19 bases outside the gene matches. This CDR3 has 20 residues. The germline V gene encodes CDR1 MNHEY and CDR2 SVGEGT.

V is TRBV28 and J is TRBJ1-2; D gene unclear. Germline V lookup: CDR1 MDHEN, CDR2 SYDVKM. The CDR3 extends over 10 amino acids. V lost 10 bases and J 5 bases, leaving 8 bases between the germline ends. The CDR3: CATNLYGYTF. In DNA, the CDR3 is TGTGCCACAAACCTATATGGCTACACCTTC.

The chain joins TRBV5-1 to TRBJ2-1; TRBD2 matches 11 bases. The CDR3 loop spans 16 amino acids. V gave up 5 bases and J gave up 4 bases; unmatched junction bases: 8. The germline gives CDR1 SGHRS, CDR2 YFSETQ. CDR3 amino acids: CASRPGTSGAYNEQFF. CDR3 coding DNA: TGCGCCAGCAGACCTGGGACTAGCGGCGCGTACAATGAGCAGTTCTTC.

The chain couples TRBV5-6 to TRBJ1-1, with D uncertain. The CDR3 contains 10 residues. Trimming cost V 4 bases and J 5 bases, with 3 bases left between them. CDR1 and CDR2 from the germline V gene are SGHDT and YYEEEE. The CDR3 DNA is TGTGCCAGCAGCCGTACTGAAGCTTTCTTT. It yields the protein CASSRTEAFF.

The CDR3 spells CASETGLGSTIYF. Written as DNA, the CDR3 is TGTGCCAGCGAAACCGGTCTAGGGAGCACCATATATTTT. The chain recombines TRBV6-5 with TRBJ1-3; D ambiguous. The V gene's germline CDR1 is MNHEY and CDR2 SVGAGI. The CDR3 loop spans 13 amino acids. Trimming removed 8 bases from V and 9 bases from J, with 17 bases in between.

CDR3 amino acids: CASSSGTLNTEAFF. Written as DNA, the CDR3 is TGTGCCAGCAGCTCGGGGACACTAAACACTGAAGCTTTCTTT. The chain combines TRBV7-3 with TRBJ1-1, with D maybe TRBD1 (6 bases). The length of the CDR3 is 14 residues. The V end was cut by 4 bases, the J end by 2 bases, with 11 bases between. In germline, CDR1 is SGHTA, CDR2 FQGTGA.

The V gene is TRBV11-2, the J gene TRBJ2-7, with D possibly being TRBD2 (6 bases). The ends were cut back, 0 bases at V and 2 bases at J, with 11 bases in the middle. Germline CDR1 is SGHAT and CDR2 is FQNNGV. The length of the CDR3 is 15 residues. The CDR3 nucleotides are TGTGCCAGCAGCTTAGATTGGGAGGCCGCCTACGAGCAGTACTTC. Protein product: CASSLDWEAAYEQYF.

The rearrangement joins TRBV5-1 to TRBJ1-1; possibly TRBD1 for D (6 bases). CDR1 is SGHRS, CDR2 YFSETQ, per germline. Deletions cut 5 bases from V and 1 base from J, with 12 bases between. The CDR3 sequence is 14 residues long. CDR3 DNA sequence: TGCGCCAGCAGAGCGGGACAACAGAACACTGAAGCTTTCTTT. This encodes CASRAGQQNTEAFF.

The chain employs TRBV4-1 and TRBJ2-3; D is undetermined. The V end was cut by 1 base, the J end by 6 bases, with 14 bases between. This CDR3 has 15 amino acids. Germline lookup yields CDR1 MGHRA and CDR2 YSYEKL. CDR3 loop: CASSQVISSADTQYF. The CDR3 DNA is TGCGCCAGCAGCCAAGTTATCTCGAGCGCTGATACGCAGTATTTT.

The V gene is TRBV5-4, the J gene TRBJ2-3; 7 nucleotides align to TRBD1. V dropped 5 bases and J dropped 2; count of bases not matched to a gene: 2. From germline, CDR1 is SGHNT and CDR2 YYREEE (reference sequence). The CDR3 is 13 residues long. The chain's CDR3 is CASRDRNTDTQYF. CDR3 in DNA: TGTGCCAGCAGGGACAGGAACACAGATACGCAGTATTTT.

This chain uses TRBV5-1 with TRBJ1-6, with TRBD1 matching 9 bases. Trimming cost V 2 bases and J 10 bases; bases outside gene matches: 4. Germline V gene data show CDR1 as SGHRS and CDR2 as YFSETQ. There are 14 residues in the CDR3. The CDR3 spells CASSLEQGASPLHF. For the CDR3, the DNA is TGCGCCAGCAGCTTAGAACAGGGGGCGTCACCCCTCCACTTT.

This rearrangement joins TRBV7-3 to TRBJ1-2; TRBD1 might be the D (6 bases). CDR1 is SGHTA, CDR2 FQGTGA, per germline. The CDR3 is 15 amino acids. Trimming pared 1 base from V and 5 bases from J, leaving 14 bases between. The CDR3, as DNA: TGTGCCAGCAGCTTAAACGGGGGGCGAGGATATGGCTACACCTTC. Protein sequence: CASSLNGGRGYGYTF.